The T cell receptor (beta chain) described here comes from a study of shared clonotypes between healthy human individuals. Regarding the study as a whole: Few donors limited the genetic and exposure-history diversity represented.

In the study's own analysis: Without quality scores, immunoSEQ junctional reads could not be filtered like full-length reads. The assay was immunoSEQ multiplex PCR, and TCRdb's table has in-frame clones only and misses some. Clonal size and the V and J genes are those of that table, whereas D and trimming came from the DNA. Of around 2.5 million clones in the sample, 80% to 95% were seen once. CDR3 size: 15 residues. With 2 bases clipped from V and 0 bases from J, the junction kept 2 bases outside the gene matches. The V gene's germline CDR1 is SGHRS and CDR2 YFSETQ. This clone appeared once. Its antigen is still unknown. The same CDR3 arises from other DNA sequences in this sample as well.

Source material: naive CD4+ T cells from PBMCs. Subset: CD45RA+ positively selected. The receptor comes from a man younger than 35 in good health. Some clones in this sample may be carry-over from other donors' samples. This rearrangement joins TRBV5-1 to TRBJ1-3, with TRBD1 matching over 7 bases. Here the CDR3 reads CASSLTGVSGNTIYF. The CDR3, as DNA: TGCGCCAGCAGCTTAACAGGGGTCTCTGGAAACACCATATATTTT.